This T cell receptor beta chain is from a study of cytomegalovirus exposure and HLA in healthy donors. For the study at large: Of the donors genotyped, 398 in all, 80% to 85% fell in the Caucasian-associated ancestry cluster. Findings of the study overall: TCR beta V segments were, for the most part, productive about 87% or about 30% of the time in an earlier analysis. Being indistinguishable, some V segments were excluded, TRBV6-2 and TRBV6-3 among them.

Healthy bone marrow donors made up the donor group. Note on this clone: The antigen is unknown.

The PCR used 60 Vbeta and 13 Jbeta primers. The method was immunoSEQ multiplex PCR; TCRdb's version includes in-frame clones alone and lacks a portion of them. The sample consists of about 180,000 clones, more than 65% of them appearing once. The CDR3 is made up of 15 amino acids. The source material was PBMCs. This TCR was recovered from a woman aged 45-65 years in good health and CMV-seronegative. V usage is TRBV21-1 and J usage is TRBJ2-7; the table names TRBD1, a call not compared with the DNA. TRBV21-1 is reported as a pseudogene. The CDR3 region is CASSARGPGGYEQYF. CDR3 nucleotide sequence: TGTGCCAGCAGCGCTCGCGGTCCAGGGGGCTACGAGCAGTACTTC.